This passage covers 25 T cell receptor beta chains from one sample sequenced in a study of monozygotic twins with inflammatory bowel disease. TCRdb processed the 5' RACE reads again and assigns one entry to each CDR3 protein, with no DNA. The sample has approximately 330,000 distinct CDR3 sequences. The sample consisted of blood. The receptors originated from a human donor with ulcerative colitis or Crohn's disease, or a healthy co-twin of an affected twin (not recorded which).

The chain carries TRBV28 and TRBJ1-1; TCRdb's D call, TRBD1, is unchecked because there is no DNA. The CDR3 runs to 13 residues. Germline V gene lookup returns CDR1 MDHEN and CDR2 SYDVKM. The CDR3 sequence is CASTPWGDTEAFF.

The chain couples TRBV10-3 to TRBJ1-4; TCRdb designates TRBD1, a call that cannot be tested without DNA. Germline V gives CDR1 ENHRY, CDR2 SYGVKD. CDR3 length equals 14 residues. CDR3 sequence: CATAPKGANEKLFF.

The chain joins TRBV10-3 to TRBJ2-1; TCRdb reports TRBD2, a call that lacks DNA to check it against. The CDR3 sequence is 15 residues long. Germline loops: CDR1 ENHRY, CDR2 SYGVKD. The CDR3 region is CAIMLEVLGPSEQFF.

The V and J genes are TRBV6-5 and TRBJ2-5. CDR3 length equals 15 residues. Germline V CDR1 and CDR2: MNHEY, SVGAGI. CDR3 protein: CASSYSRQPQETQYF.

The chain couples TRBV20-1 to TRBJ1-2; the D call of TRBD1 rests on TCRdb alone, since no DNA is present to check it. This CDR3 contains 15 residues. Germline V gene lookup returns CDR1 DFQATT and CDR2 SNEGSKA (reference sequence). The CDR3 reads CSASAADRVGYGYTF.

The V call is TRBV28, the J call TRBJ2-7; TCRdb returns TRBD1, unconfirmable since there is no DNA. Per the germline V gene, CDR1 is MDHEN and CDR2 is SYDVKM. This CDR3 comprises 15 residues. The CDR3 sequence is CASSLHTDRPYEQYF.

The chain employs TRBV20-1 and TRBJ2-1; TCRdb's assignment of TRBD1 cannot be checked, as there is no DNA. This CDR3 contains 16 residues. Germline V gives CDR1 DFQATT, CDR2 SNEGSKA (reference sequence). This CDR3 is CSVLRRGPLSYNEQFF.

Its frequency marks this clonotype as medium-sized. The V and J genes are TRBV2 and TRBJ2-1; without DNA, the TCRdb call of TRBD1 cannot be checked. CDR3 size: 13 residues. Germline CDR1 reads SNHLY; CDR2 reads FYNNEI. The CDR3: CASSEVGADEQFF.

The chain is built from TRBV7-9 and TRBJ2-3; TCRdb indicates TRBD2, and absent DNA this call remains unverified. This CDR3 comprises 14 residues. CDR1 and CDR2 (germline): SEHNR, FQNEAQ (reference sequence). CDR3 loop: CATSTSGGTDTQYF. Variable domain in full (rest from reference TRBV7-9 and TRBJ2-3): DTGVSQNPRHKITKRGQNVTFRCDPISEHNRLYWYRQTLGQGPEFLTYFQNEAQLEKSRLLSDRFSAERPKGSFSTLEIQRTEQGDSAMYLCATSTSGGTDTQYFGPGTRLTVL.

The genes are TRBV20-1 and TRBJ2-5; the TCRdb D gene call, TRBD1, has no DNA to confirm it. Germline V lookup: CDR1 DFQATT, CDR2 SNEGSKA (reference sequence). The CDR3 is 14 amino acids. The CDR3: CSARGSGAGETQYF.

The rearrangement links TRBV20-1 to TRBJ1-1; with no DNA, the TCRdb D assignment of TRBD1 cannot be verified. Germline CDR1 is DFQATT and CDR2 is SNEGSKA (reference sequence). This CDR3 is built from 14 residues. The CDR3 loop reads CSATKSRPNTEAFF.

V usage is TRBV15 and J usage is TRBJ1-2; there is no DNA to check the TCRdb D call of TRBD1. The CDR3 covers 16 residues. Per germline, CDR1 LNHNV and CDR2 YYDKDF (reference sequence). The CDR3 protein is CATSRDLQTGYYGYTF. Filled out from reference TRBV15 and TRBJ1-2, the complete variable domain reads DAMVIQNPRYQVTQFGKPVTLSCSQTLNHNVMYWYQQKSSQAPKLLFHYYDKDFNNEADTPDNFQSRRPNTSFCFLDIRSPGLGDTAMYLCATSRDLQTGYYGYTFGSGTRLTVV.

This chain joins TRBV6-5 and TRBJ2-5; the TCRdb D gene call, TRBD1, has no DNA to confirm it. The CDR3 has 16 amino acids. CDR1 is MNHEY, CDR2 SVGAGI, per germline. The CDR3 spells CASSYSSTGPQETQYF.

V and J are TRBV20-1 and TRBJ2-7. The CDR3 loop spans 14 amino acids. Germline values: CDR1 DFQATT, CDR2 SNEGSKA (reference sequence). CDR3: CSARDVASGSEQYF.

This chain uses TRBV28 with TRBJ1-2; as DNA is missing, the TRBD1 call by TCRdb cannot be tested. From germline, CDR1 is MDHEN and CDR2 SYDVKM. CDR3 length equals 15 residues. CDR3 sequence: CASSSDRVLNYGYTF.

V gene TRBV12-3 or TRBV12-4 combines with J gene TRBJ2-1; TCRdb gives TRBD2 as the D gene, but with no DNA this cannot be confirmed. The CDR3 is made up of 16 amino acids. CDR3 protein: CASSLARGTSSDEQFF.

The chain joins TRBV14 to TRBJ2-5. In germline, CDR1 is SGHDN, CDR2 FVKESK. There are 15 residues in the CDR3. The CDR3 is CASSQGFLDQETQYF.

The CDR3 is CSAGEGLVKNEQYF. This rearrangement joins TRBV20-1 to TRBJ2-7; TCRdb's assignment of TRBD2 cannot be checked, as there is no DNA. The germline V gene has CDR1 DFQATT and CDR2 SNEGSKA (reference sequence). CDR3 size: 14 residues.

This chain connects TRBV18 to TRBJ2-1. This CDR3 is 17 amino acids long. Germline V gene sequence: CDR1 KGHSH, CDR2 LQKENI. CDR3 in amino acids: CASSPLRKGGSYNEQFF.

The chain is built from TRBV5-1 and TRBJ2-3; the TCRdb call, TRBD1, lacks DNA for checking. Per the germline V gene, CDR1 is SGHRS and CDR2 is YFSETQ. This CDR3 is built from 15 residues. The CDR3 is CASSLEIGGTDTQYF.

V usage is TRBV7-9 and J usage is TRBJ2-3; without DNA, the TCRdb call of TRBD1 cannot be checked. Germline CDR1 reads SEHNR; CDR2 reads FQNEAQ (reference sequence). This CDR3 is built from 15 residues. CDR3 protein: CASSSSRGITDTQYF.

This chain connects TRBV6-2 or TRBV6-3 to TRBJ2-7; TCRdb's D call, TRBD2, is unchecked because there is no DNA. This CDR3 contains 13 residues. CDR1 MNHEY and CDR2 SVGEGT come from the germline V gene. Here the CDR3 reads CASTAAGSYEQYF.

The chain recombines TRBV4-1 with TRBJ2-7; TCRdb outputs TRBD1, but without DNA this stays unchecked. Germline V gene data show CDR1 as MGHRA and CDR2 as YSYEKL. This CDR3 is 17 amino acids long. The CDR3: CASSQDFGSQRALEQYF.

The chain recombines TRBV12-3 or TRBV12-4 with TRBJ1-2. The CDR3 contains 13 residues. The CDR3 protein is CASSLYGLYGYTF.

This rearrangement joins TRBV7-9 to TRBJ2-7. Looked up from germline, CDR1 is SEHNR and CDR2 is FQNEAQ (reference sequence). The CDR3 is 11 residues long. CDR3 region: CASSTLYEQYF.